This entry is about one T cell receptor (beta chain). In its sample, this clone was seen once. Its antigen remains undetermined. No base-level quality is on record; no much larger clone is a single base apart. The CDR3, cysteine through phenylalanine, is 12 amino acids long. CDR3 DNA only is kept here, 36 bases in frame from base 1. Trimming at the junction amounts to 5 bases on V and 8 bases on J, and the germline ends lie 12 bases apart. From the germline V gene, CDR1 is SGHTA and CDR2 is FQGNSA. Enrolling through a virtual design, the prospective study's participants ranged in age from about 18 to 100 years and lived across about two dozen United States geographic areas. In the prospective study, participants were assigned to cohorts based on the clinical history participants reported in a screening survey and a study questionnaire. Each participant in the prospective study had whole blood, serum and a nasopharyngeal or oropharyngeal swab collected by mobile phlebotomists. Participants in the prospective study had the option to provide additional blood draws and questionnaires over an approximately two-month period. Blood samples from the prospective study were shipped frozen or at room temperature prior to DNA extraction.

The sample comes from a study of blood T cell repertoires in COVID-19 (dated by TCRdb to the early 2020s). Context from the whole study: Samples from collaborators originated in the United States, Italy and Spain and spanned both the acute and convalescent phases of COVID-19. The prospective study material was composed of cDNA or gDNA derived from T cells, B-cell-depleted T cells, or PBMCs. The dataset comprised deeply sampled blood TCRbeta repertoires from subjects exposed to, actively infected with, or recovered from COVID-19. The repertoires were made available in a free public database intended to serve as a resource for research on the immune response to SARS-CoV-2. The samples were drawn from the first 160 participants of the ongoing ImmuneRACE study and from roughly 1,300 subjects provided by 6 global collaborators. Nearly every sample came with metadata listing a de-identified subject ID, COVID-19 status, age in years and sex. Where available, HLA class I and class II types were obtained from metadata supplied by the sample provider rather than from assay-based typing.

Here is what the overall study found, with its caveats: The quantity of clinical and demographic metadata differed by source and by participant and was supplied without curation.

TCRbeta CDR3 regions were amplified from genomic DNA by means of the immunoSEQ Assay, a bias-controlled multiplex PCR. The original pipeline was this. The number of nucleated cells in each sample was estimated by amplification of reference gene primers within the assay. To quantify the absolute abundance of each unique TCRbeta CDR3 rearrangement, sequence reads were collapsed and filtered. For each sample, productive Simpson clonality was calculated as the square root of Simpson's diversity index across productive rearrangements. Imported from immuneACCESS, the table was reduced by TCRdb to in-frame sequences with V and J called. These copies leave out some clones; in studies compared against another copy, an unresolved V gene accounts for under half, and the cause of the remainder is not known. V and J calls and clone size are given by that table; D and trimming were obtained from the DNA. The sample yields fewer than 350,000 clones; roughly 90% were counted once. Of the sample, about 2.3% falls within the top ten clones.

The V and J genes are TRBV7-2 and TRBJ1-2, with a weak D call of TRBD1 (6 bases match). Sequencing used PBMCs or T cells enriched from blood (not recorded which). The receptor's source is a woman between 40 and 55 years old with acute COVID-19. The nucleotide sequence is TGTGCCAGCAGCAAAGCAGGGGAAGGCTACACCTTC. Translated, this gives CASSKAGEGYTF.